The entry that follows covers one TCR beta chain sequence. Its antigen is currently not known. No quality values exist for individual bases; no much larger clone is one base distant. The CDR3 sequence holds 13 residues, the cysteine and phenylalanine included. Only the CDR3 DNA stays, 39 bases, in frame from base 1. V was cut back by 2 bases and J by 1 base, leaving a gap of 8 bases between them. The germline V gene (reference sequence) yields DFQATT for CDR1 and SNEGSKA for CDR2. The library was built by means of PCR. The instrument was an Illumina HiSeq 2500. TCR libraries were prepared with molecular barcoding, using unique molecular identifiers to normalize TCRbeta repertoire quantification. In TCRdb, the public reads were trimmed at Q25 with fastp and aligned with MiXCR, with productive beta chains retained. Duplicate CDR3 protein sequences are folded into a single record with the most common DNA and genes. The sample has 500,000 to 600,000 distinct CDR3 sequences on record, 15% to 20% of them singletons. The ten top clones hold approximately 3% of the sample.

This record comes from a study of T-cell reconstitution after alpha-beta-depleted transplantation in children (dated by TCRdb to the mid-2010s). In terms of the full investigation: The study quantitatively tracked T-cell immune reconstitution after TCRalphabeta/CD19-depleted allogeneic hematopoietic cell transplantation in children using TCR repertoire profiling.

This clonotype originated in a human donor who donated a stem cell graft to a child with acute lymphoblastic leukemia. The V and J genes are TRBV20-1 and TRBJ1-1, and the D gene may be TRBD1, 6 bases matching. Sequencing used PBMCs from the stem cell graft donor, obtained from the stem cell graft. The DNA is TGCAGTGCTAGACAGGGGACGAACACTGAAGCTTTCTTT. Protein translation: CSARQGTNTEAFF.